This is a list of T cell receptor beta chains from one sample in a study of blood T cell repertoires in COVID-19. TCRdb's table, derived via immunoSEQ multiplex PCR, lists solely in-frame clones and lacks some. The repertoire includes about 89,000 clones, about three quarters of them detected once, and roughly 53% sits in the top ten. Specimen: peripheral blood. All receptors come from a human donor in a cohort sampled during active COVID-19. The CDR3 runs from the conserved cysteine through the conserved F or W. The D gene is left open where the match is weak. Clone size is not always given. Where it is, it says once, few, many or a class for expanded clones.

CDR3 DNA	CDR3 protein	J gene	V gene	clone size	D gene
TGTGTCAGCACAGTGAGGGGGAATCAGCCCCAGCATTTT	CVSTVRGNQPQHF	TRBJ1-5	TRBV6-5	-	-
TGTGCCAGCAGCCGAAGGGGGGAGACCCAGTACTTC	CASSRRGETQYF	TRBJ2-5	TRBV9	-	-
TGTGCCAGCATGCGACAGACAGATACGCAGTATTTT	CASMRQTDTQYF	TRBJ2-3	TRBV7-9	once	-
TGTGCCACCAGGGATCGGACTAGCGGGCCGAGGGGGGAGCTGTTTTTT	CATRDRTSGPRGELFF	TRBJ2-2	TRBV15	-	TRBD2
TGTGCCAGCAGCCTGACAGGGTTGGGCACCGGGGAGCTGTTTTTT	CASSLTGLGTGELFF	TRBJ2-2	TRBV5-8	few	TRBD1
TGTGCCAGCAGTTTCGCCCTGGGAAACGGGAGAGATACGCAGTATTTT	CASSFALGNGRDTQYF	TRBJ2-3	TRBV27	-	-
TGTGCCAGCAGTTTAGTCCGGGGGAGGGAGCAGTTCTTC	CASSLVRGREQFF	TRBJ2-1	TRBV6-2/TRBV6-3	-	-
TGCGCCAGCAGCCAAGGGATGCCTAGCGGCAGCACAGATACGCAGTATTTT	CASSQGMPSGSTDTQYF	TRBJ2-3	TRBV4-3	-	TRBD2
TGCGCCAGCAGCTTACTCCCGGCGACACAAGAGACCCAGTACTTC	CASSLLPATQETQYF	TRBJ2-5	TRBV5-1	-	-
TGTGCCAGCAGCGTAGAACAGACGGAATCACCCCTCCACTTT	CASSVEQTESPLHF	TRBJ1-6	TRBV9	-	-
TGCGCCAGCAGCCAAGAGCCCCACAGGAACTCCTGGGGCGGGGAGCTGTTTTTT	CASSQEPHRNSWGGELFF	TRBJ2-2	TRBV4-3	-	-
TGTGCCAGCAGCTCCCTATCGGGGAGGAAAGAGACCCAGTACTTC	CASSSLSGRKETQYF	TRBJ2-5	TRBV9	-	-
TGTGCCAGCAGCCCCCGACTAGACCCGAACACCGGGGAGCTGTTTTTT	CASSPRLDPNTGELFF	TRBJ2-2	TRBV9	-	-
TGTGCCAGCTCACCCATGGGAGGATTAACCCTCAATCAAGAGACCCAGTACTTC	CASSPMGGLTLNQETQYF	TRBJ2-5	TRBV18	-	-
TGTGCCAGCAGCCCCTTTCTAGAAAGCACAGATACGCAGTATTTT	CASSPFLESTDTQYF	TRBJ2-3	TRBV9	-	-
TGCAGCGTTGGGTTTCGGAGTAGCGTCGACTTC	CSVGFRSSVDF	TRBJ2-5	TRBV29-1	-	-
TGTGCCAGCAGCTCCACGCGGGGCTGGGGTAACACTGAAGCTTTCTTT	CASSSTRGWGNTEAFF	TRBJ1-1	TRBV11-2	-	-
TGCGCCAGCAGCCAAGTAGCGACAACGGACTATGGCTACACCTTC	CASSQVATTDYGYTF	TRBJ1-2	TRBV4-3	-	-
TGTGCCAGCAGCTTGGGTGGGGGGTACGAGCAGTACTTC	CASSLGGGYEQYF	TRBJ2-7	TRBV5-5	-	-
TGTGCCAGTAGTTCTACTAGCGACCGCACAGATACGCAGTATTTT	CASSSTSDRTDTQYF	TRBJ2-3	TRBV19	few	TRBD2
TGTGCCAGCAGCCTCACCGGCGGGAGGGCCTACAATGAGCAGTTCTTC	CASSLTGGRAYNEQFF	TRBJ2-1	TRBV7-3	few	TRBD2
TGTGCCACCAGTGATACAGGGTTCTATGGCTACACCTTC	CATSDTGFYGYTF	TRBJ1-2	TRBV24-1	-	-
TGTGCCAGCAGTTTAAGTTTCGGACTCACAGATACGCAGTATTTT	CASSLSFGLTDTQYF	TRBJ2-3	TRBV27	-	-
TGTGCCAGCAGCTTAGAAGCGGGAGGGCCTTACAATGAGCAGTTCTTC	CASSLEAGGPYNEQFF	TRBJ2-1	TRBV7-8	few	TRBD2
TGCAGCGTTTCTAGCGGACTGGAGACCCAGTACTTC	CSVSSGLETQYF	TRBJ2-5	TRBV29-1	-	TRBD2
TGTGCCAGCAGCCAGCGGGAAACGGCTAAAAACATTCAGTACTTC	CASSQRETAKNIQYF	TRBJ2-4	TRBV5-4	-	TRBD2
TGTGCCAGCAGCTTAACAGGGCCTAACACTGAAGCTTTCTTT	CASSLTGPNTEAFF	TRBJ1-1	TRBV5-5	-	-
TGTGCCAGTAGTACAGCGGCACAAGGAGCTGAAGCTTTCTTT	CASSTAAQGAEAFF	TRBJ1-1	TRBV19	-	-
TGTGCCAGCAGCCAAGAAGGTCCGGGAGGGTTGTTGGATGAGCAGTTCTTC	CASSQEGPGGLLDEQFF	TRBJ2-1	TRBV4-2	-	TRBD2
TGTGCCAGCAGTTTATTGCGGGAGGGCGACGAGCAGTACTTC	CASSLLREGDEQYF	TRBJ2-7	TRBV28	-	TRBD2
TGTGCCAGCCGGGGGGCAAGCCGGGGTGAAGCTTTCTTT	CASRGASRGEAFF	TRBJ1-1	TRBV18	-	-
TGCGCCAGCAGCAAGGGACACTCATACAATGAGCAGTTCTTC	CASSKGHSYNEQFF	TRBJ2-1	TRBV10-1	-	-
TGTGCCAGCAGTGAAACGACAGGGGGCTATGGCGGGGAGCTGTTTTTT	CASSETTGGYGGELFF	TRBJ2-2	TRBV6-1	-	TRBD1
TGTGCCAGCTCAGCGGGAGCGGGGGAGCAGTACTTC	CASSAGAGEQYF	TRBJ2-7	TRBV6-5	few	TRBD2
TGTGCCAGCAGCTGGCAGGGGAGCGGTGGCACAGATACGCAGTATTTT	CASSWQGSGGTDTQYF	TRBJ2-3	TRBV7-9	-	-
TGTGCCAGCAGCTTGGTATCGGCAGCGGGACGGTCGTACAATGAGCAGTTCTTC	CASSLVSAAGRSYNEQFF	TRBJ2-1	TRBV5-4	-	TRBD2
TGTGCCAGCAGCGCCTACAGGGGAGGCACCGGGGAGCTGTTTTTT	CASSAYRGGTGELFF	TRBJ2-2	TRBV7-8	-	-
TGTGCCAGCAGGACAGGGAGCAATCAGCCCCAGCATTTT	CASRTGSNQPQHF	TRBJ1-5	TRBV12-3/TRBV12-4	-	TRBD1
TGTGCCAGCAGCGTCCTAGAGCTTCCATCTAGCTCCTACGAGCAGTACTTC	CASSVLELPSSSYEQYF	TRBJ2-7	TRBV9	-	-
TGTGCCAGCAGCCGAATGAGCGGGGCTAGCACAGATACGCAGTATTTT	CASSRMSGASTDTQYF	TRBJ2-3	TRBV2	-	TRBD2
TGTGCCAGCAGCTTAGAAACCGGGAGCGGGGAGCTGTTTTTT	CASSLETGSGELFF	TRBJ2-2	TRBV7-2	-	-
TGCGCCAGCAGCCAAGGGGGACTAGAGATAGGGACCCAGTACTTC	CASSQGGLEIGTQYF	TRBJ2-5	TRBV4-3	-	TRBD2
TGTGCCAGCAGCTCCGCGGGACTACAGCGCGATGAGCAGTTCTTC	CASSSAGLQRDEQFF	TRBJ2-1	TRBV13	many	TRBD2
TGTGCCAGCAGCCCGGAGGGACTAGCAAACAATGAGCAGTTCTTC	CASSPEGLANNEQFF	TRBJ2-1	TRBV7-3	-	TRBD2
TGTGCCAGCGGGGAGGCAGATACGCAGTATTTT	CASGEADTQYF	TRBJ2-3	TRBV7-3	few	-
TGTGCCAGCAGGGGGGGGGCGGCAGATACGCAGTATTTT	CASRGGAADTQYF	TRBJ2-3	TRBV28	-	-
TGTGCCAGCCGTCGACAGGGGAAGAACGAGCAGTACTTC	CASRRQGKNEQYF	TRBJ2-7	TRBV27	-	TRBD1
TGCAGCGTCGCCCCCCTTCGCCGGTGGCAGGGGAAATGGGGGCGAACTGAAGCTTTCTTT	CSVAPLRRWQGKWGRTEAFF	TRBJ1-1	TRBV29-1	-	-
TGTGCCAGCAGCCAAAGACTAGCGGACTCCCTCGAGCAGTACTTC	CASSQRLADSLEQYF	TRBJ2-7	TRBV27	-	TRBD2
TGTGCCAGCAGTGAATGGGGCGGTACGCAGTATTTT	CASSEWGGTQYF	TRBJ2-3	TRBV6-1	-	-
TGCGCCAGCAGCTTGGTCCCCCTAGCGGGGGCCACCAATACGCAGTATTTT	CASSLVPLAGATNTQYF	TRBJ2-3	TRBV5-1	-	TRBD2
TGTGCCAGCTCCCCTCCGACAGGGGTAGCCAAAAACATTCAGTACTTC	CASSPPTGVAKNIQYF	TRBJ2-4	TRBV18	-	TRBD1
TGTGCCAGCAGTTACCCGGGAGTTCGGTATAGCACAGATACGCAGTATTTT	CASSYPGVRYSTDTQYF	TRBJ2-3	TRBV6-2/TRBV6-3	-	-
TGTGCCAGCAGTGAGCAGCGTAAGCAGTACTTC	CASSEQRKQYF	TRBJ2-7	TRBV25-1	-	-
TGTGCCAGTAGTATAACAGGGAACACTGAAGCTTTCTTT	CASSITGNTEAFF	TRBJ1-1	TRBV19	-	-
TGCAGCGTCCGAACGACTAGCGGATCGGGGGATACGCAGTATTTT	CSVRTTSGSGDTQYF	TRBJ2-3	TRBV29-1	-	TRBD2
TGTGCCAGCAGTGACTCAAGGGACAGGGGCCATGAGCAGTTCTTC	CASSDSRDRGHEQFF	TRBJ2-1	TRBV6-4	-	TRBD1
TGTGCCACCAGTGATCCTGACAGATACCAAGAGACCCAGTACTTC	CATSDPDRYQETQYF	TRBJ2-5	TRBV24-1	few	-
TGTGCCTCCAGCGGGGGAAACACCATATATTTT	CASSGGNTIYF	TRBJ1-3	TRBV12-3/TRBV12-4	-	-